These 23 T cell receptor beta chains share one sample of origin, sequenced in a study of T-cell reconstitution after alpha-beta-depleted transplantation in children. Preparation of the TCRbeta library used unique molecular identifiers. TCRdb used MiXCR to reprocess the PCR reads, holding one entry per CDR3 protein. The repertoire has 95,000 to 120,000 distinct CDR3 sequences, approximately 6.4% of them found once; the top ten carry around 23%. Sequenced here: PBMCs, mostly from graft donor cells, sampled 360 days after TCRalphabeta/CD19-depleted stem cell transplant. The receptors originated from a male patient between 2 and 10 years old who had a stem cell transplant for acute lymphoblastic leukemia, so the T cells may come from the graft donor.

This clonotype was recorded many times. The chain uses TRBV10-3 and TRBJ2-7; D not resolved. Germline lookup yields CDR1 ENHRY and CDR2 SYGVKD. V lost 3 bases, J lost 3 bases, and 3 bases lay in between. This CDR3 is 11 amino acids long. As DNA, the CDR3 is TGTGCCATCAGTGACGACTACGAGCAGTACTTC. Translating gives CAISDDYEQYF.

This clonotype was detected ten times or more. The V and J genes are TRBV6-2 or TRBV6-3 and TRBJ2-1; 12 bases are a match to TRBD2. This CDR3 region has 16 residues. The germline CDR1 and CDR2 sequences are MNHEY and SVGEGT. The ends lost 7 bases at V and 6 bases at J; junction bases unmatched: 10. CDR3 loop: CASTKETSGSTNEQFF. CDR3 bases: TGTGCCAGCACCAAAGAGACTAGCGGGAGCACCAATGAGCAGTTCTTC.

There are many counts of this clonotype. V gene TRBV6-5 combines with J gene TRBJ1-5, with D tentatively TRBD1 (6 bases). The CDR3 is made up of 17 amino acids. The germline gives CDR1 MNHEY, CDR2 SVGAGI. The V end lost 2 bases, the J end lost 5 bases, and 19 bases lay between the germline ends. This CDR3 is CASSYPRGGREDQPQHF. The CDR3 coding sequence is TGTGCCAGCAGTTACCCCAGGGGAGGCAGGGAAGATCAGCCCCAGCATTTT.

This chain connects TRBV4-3 to TRBJ2-2, with D maybe TRBD1 (6 bases). Between the trimmed V and J ends, which lost 1 base and 1 base, there was a span of 13 bases. The CDR3 is 17 residues long. In germline, CDR1 is LGHNA, CDR2 YSLEER. The CDR3 spells CASSQVRQGWNTGELFF. CDR3 coding DNA: TGCGCCAGCAGCCAAGTTAGGCAGGGGTGGAACACCGGGGAGCTGTTTTTT.

This clonotype has a handful of counts. The chain joins TRBV10-3 to TRBJ2-7; 11 bases match TRBD1. V shed 7 bases and J 3 bases; nucleotides not matched to a gene: 5. CDR3 size: 14 residues. Germline CDR1 is ENHRY and CDR2 is SYGVKD. CDR3 sequence reads: CAIKGGQGGYEQYF. The CDR3 region has the DNA TGTGCCATCAAAGGGGGACAGGGGGGCTACGAGCAGTACTTC.

This clonotype was observed at least ten times. J is TRBJ2-7 and V is TRBV9, with a tentative D call TRBD1 (5 bases). The CDR3 totals 14 residues. CDR1 and CDR2 from the germline V gene are SGDLS and YYNGEE. Deletions cut 0 bases from V and 2 bases from J, with 9 bases between. CDR3 sequence (DNA): TGTGCCAGCAGCGTAGGGGGCAGACCCTACGAGCAGTACTTC. It codes for CASSVGGRPYEQYF.

This clonotype appeared many times. The rearrangement joins TRBV5-1 to TRBJ2-7; D not certain. This CDR3 is built from 14 residues. Germline V gene sequence: CDR1 SGHRS, CDR2 YFSETQ. Trimming pared 4 bases from V and 7 bases from J, leaving 18 bases between. Here the CDR3 reads CASSAVTSPTEQYF. The CDR3 nucleotides read TGCGCCAGCAGCGCGGTGACAAGTCCTACGGAGCAGTACTTC.

This clonotype was detected a few times. The gene calls are TRBV6-2 or TRBV6-3 and TRBJ1-1, with 7 bases matching TRBD1. Trimming cost V 2 bases and J 1 base; bases outside gene matches: 4. There are 15 residues in the CDR3. Germline-derived CDR1 and CDR2 are MNHEY and SVGEGT. The CDR3 loop reads CASSYRRDRNTEAFF. For the CDR3, the DNA is TGTGCCAGCAGTTACCGCCGGGACAGGAACACTGAAGCTTTCTTT.

For this clonotype: It may be a read error: a sequence one base away is much more abundant. As the CDR3 is not closed by the conserved phenylalanine or tryptophan, this likely results from a read error. V and J are TRBV5-1 and TRBJ1-5, with D tentatively TRBD1 (6 bases). CDR1 and CDR2 from the germline V gene are SGHRS and YFSETQ. This CDR3 spans 14 amino acids. Trimming cost V 4 bases and J 1 base, with 9 bases left between them. The CDR3 is CASSQTGSNQPQHS. For the CDR3, the DNA is TGCGCCAGCAGCCAGACAGGAAGCAATCAGCCCCAGCATTCT.

This clonotype was observed at least ten times. V and J are TRBV2 and TRBJ2-1, with D possibly matching TRBD2 (6 bases). V was pared by 1 base and J by 4 bases, with 17 bases between. This CDR3 region has 17 residues. Germline V gene data show CDR1 as SNHLY and CDR2 as FYNNEI. The CDR3 sequence is CASSEGMAGTLYNEQFF. CDR3 sequence (DNA): TGTGCCAGCAGTGAAGGAATGGCGGGGACCCTTTACAATGAGCAGTTCTTC.

This clonotype has a count of ten or more. J is TRBJ1-1 and V is TRBV6-2 or TRBV6-3, with a possible D match to TRBD1 (5 bases). V gave up 7 bases and J gave up 2 bases, with 11 bases separating them. Germline V lookup: CDR1 MNHEY, CDR2 SVGEGT. The CDR3 runs 13 residues. The CDR3 sequence is CASTRRDNTEAFF. DNA of the CDR3: TGTGCCAGCACCAGGAGGGACAACACTGAAGCTTTCTTT.

This clonotype occurred many times. The chain links TRBV9 to TRBJ2-5, with 8 positions matching TRBD1. This CDR3 is built from 14 residues. Per the germline V gene, CDR1 is SGDLS and CDR2 is YYNGEE. The J segment lost 4 bases and the V segment lost 3 bases, leaving 5 bases of the junction unmatched. Here the CDR3 reads CASSADRGRETQYF. The CDR3 DNA follows: TGTGCCAGCAGCGCTGACAGGGGACGAGAGACCCAGTACTTC.

This clonotype was observed a few times. Written as DNA, the CDR3 is TGTGCCAGCAGCCATTTTGGGTATACAGGGGGCGCCCACACTGAAGCTTTCTTT. This translates into CASSHFGYTGGAHTEAFF. The J gene is TRBJ1-1, the V gene TRBV11-2; 9 bases are shared with TRBD1. CDR1 and CDR2 (germline): SGHAT, FQNNGV. V trimming: 5 bases; J trimming: 3 bases; junction bases outside the gene matches: 16. The CDR3 length is 18 residues.

V gene TRBV27 combines with J gene TRBJ1-2, with 7 bases matching TRBD1. Unmatched junction bases numbered 4, after V lost 5 bases and J lost 4 bases. The CDR3 runs 13 residues. In germline, CDR1 is MNHEY, CDR2 SMNVEV (reference sequence). In DNA, the CDR3 is TGTGCCAGCAGTGACAGGGTCGCCTATGGCTACACCTTC. Amino acids: CASSDRVAYGYTF.

This chain uses TRBV20-1 with TRBJ2-1; 8 nucleotides match TRBD1. The CDR3 is 15 residues long. Germline V gene data show CDR1 as DFQATT and CDR2 as SNEGSKA (reference sequence). J lost 0 bases, V lost 1 base, and 2 bases had no gene match. CDR3 coding DNA: TGCAGTGCTAGAGGGGACAGGTTCTCCTACAATGAGCAGTTCTTC. Translating gives CSARGDRFSYNEQFF.

This clonotype was counted a few times. The chain combines TRBV15 with TRBJ2-5; 13 bases match TRBD2. The ends lost 0 bases at V and 5 bases at J; junction bases unmatched: 6. This CDR3 has 17 amino acids. CDR1 is LNHNV, CDR2 YYDKDF, per germline (reference sequence). In DNA, the CDR3 is TGTGCCACCAGCAGAGATCTAAAGACTAGCGGGGGGGAGACCCAGTACTTC. Its translation is CATSRDLKTSGGETQYF.

This clonotype came up many times. As DNA, the CDR3 is TGCGCCAGCAGCTTGGGTCGGACAGGGGATTCCTACGAGCAGTACTTC. Encoded protein: CASSLGRTGDSYEQYF. The chain links TRBV5-1 to TRBJ2-7, with TRBD1 matching over 9 bases. Germline lookup yields CDR1 SGHRS and CDR2 YFSETQ. CDR3 length: 16 amino acids. V shed 0 bases and J 1 base; nucleotides not matched to a gene: 5.

This clonotype was detected many times. The chain carries TRBV15 and TRBJ2-3, with 8 nucleotides matching TRBD1. V shed 4 bases, J shed 0 bases, and the junction held 3 bases outside the gene matches. The CDR3 has 15 amino acids. Germline assignment: CDR1 LNHNV and CDR2 YYDKDF (reference sequence). Written as DNA, the CDR3 is TGTGCCACCAGCAAGGGGACAGGTAGCACAGATACGCAGTATTTT. Its protein is CATSKGTGSTDTQYF.

Comment on this clonotype: Being one base from a much bigger clone, this may be a read error. The V and J genes are TRBV7-9 and TRBJ2-3; either TRBD1 or TRBD2 may fit D (5 bases each). The CDR3 spans 17 residues. Germline CDR1 reads SEHNR; CDR2 reads FQNEAQ (reference sequence). Trimming cost V 4 bases and J 0 bases, with 17 bases left between them. In DNA form, the CDR3 reads TGTGCCAGCAGCTCTTACCGGGCGAGGGGTAGCACAGATACGCAGTATTTT. It yields the protein CASSSYRARGSTDTQYF.

This clonotype was detected a few times. J is TRBJ1-4 and V is TRBV7-6; 7 bases match TRBD1. Germline V lookup: CDR1 SGHVS, CDR2 FNYEAQ. This CDR3 has 15 residues. With 4 bases clipped from V and 5 bases from J, the junction kept 7 bases outside the gene matches. The CDR3 protein is CASSYLSDRNEKLFF. CDR3 DNA sequence: TGTGCCAGCAGCTACTTATCGGACAGGAATGAAAAACTGTTTTTT.

The chain carries TRBV9 and TRBJ2-3; possibly TRBD2 for D (5 bases). CDR3 length equals 14 residues. Trimming left V 3 bases short and J 14 bases short, with 22 bases between. Germline V gene data show CDR1 as SGDLS and CDR2 as YYNGEE. The CDR3 DNA reads as TGTGCCAGCAGCGCCTGGGATAGCGCCCATTCCCCGTATTTT. Amino acid sequence: CASSAWDSAHSPYF.

This clonotype was counted a few times. The rearrangement joins TRBV9 to TRBJ2-1, with a weak D call TRBD2 (5 bases). The CDR3 is 17 amino acids. Germline V gene sequence: CDR1 SGDLS, CDR2 YYNGEE. V was cut by 0 bases and J by 7 bases, with 20 bases left in between. Written as DNA, the CDR3 is TGTGCCAGCAGCGTAGGAGGGAGCGGAAGCCGGTTAAATGAGCAGTTCTTC. This encodes CASSVGGSGSRLNEQFF.

This clonotype was recorded many times. This chain joins TRBV11-2 and TRBJ2-3, with unresolved D. V lost 0 bases to trimming and J lost 3 bases, with 10 bases between them. The length of the CDR3 is 15 residues. Germline CDR1 is SGHAT and CDR2 is FQNNGV. In nucleotides, the CDR3 is TGTGCCAGCAGCTTAGAGGGCCTTAGGACAGATACGCAGTATTTT. This sequence encodes CASSLEGLRTDTQYF. The full variable domain, completed using reference TRBV11-2 and TRBJ2-3, is EAGVAQSPRYKIIEKRQSVAFWCNPISGHATLYWYQQILGQGPKLLIQFQNNGVVDDSQLPKDRFSAERLKGVDSTLKIQPAKLEDSAVYLCASSLEGLRTDTQYFGPGTRLTVL.